These T cell receptor beta chains were read from a single sample in a study of OX40 agonist ivuxolimab in advanced cancers. The protocol was immunoSEQ multiplex PCR, while the TCRdb copy is restricted to in-frame clones and leaves out a portion. This sample yields roughly 30,000 clones, of which roughly 76% are seen a single time; about a fifth belongs to the top ten. This specimen was CD4+ or CD8+ T cells sorted from blood, taken in a trial of the OX40 agonist ivuxolimab. These receptors all stem from an adult with an advanced solid tumor such as melanoma, head and neck, liver or kidney cancer. Each CDR3 is given with its conserved first and last residue. A D gene is named only where the DNA matches it firmly. Clone size is given for some rows only: seen once, a few or many times, or a class if the clone is expanded.

V	D	J	size	CDR3	DNA
TRBV9	.	TRBJ2-5	.	CASSVRLGNQETQYF	TGTGCCAGCAGCGTACGACTAGGGAACCAAGAGACCCAGTACTTC
TRBV23-1	.	TRBJ2-1	once	CASSNGNEQFF	TGCGCCAGCAGTAACGGGAATGAGCAGTTCTTC
TRBV9	TRBD2	TRBJ2-7	medium-sized	CASSSTSGYEQYF	TGTGCCAGCAGCTCGACTAGCGGATACGAGCAGTACTTC
TRBV4-1	TRBD1	TRBJ1-1	.	CASSQDDRAMNTEAFF	TGCGCCAGCAGCCAAGATGACAGGGCAATGAACACTGAAGCTTTCTTT
TRBV28	.	TRBJ1-6	.	CASTPGRGPSPLHF	TGTGCCAGCACCCCCGGGAGGGGCCCCTCACCCCTCCACTTT
TRBV19	TRBD1	TRBJ1-5	.	CASSMVSGGKQPQHF	TGTGCCAGTAGTATGGTATCAGGGGGTAAACAGCCCCAGCATTTT
TRBV5-4	.	TRBJ1-1	.	CASNNRVEGAEAFF	TGTGCCAGCAACAACAGGGTTGAAGGGGCTGAAGCTTTCTTT
TRBV5-1	TRBD1	TRBJ1-1	.	CASSLSRTGAGTEAFF	TGCGCCAGCAGCTTGTCTAGGACAGGGGCGGGCACTGAAGCTTTCTTT
TRBV2	TRBD2	TRBJ2-7	.	CASRGGLAGTYEQYF	TGTGCCAGCAGAGGGGGACTAGCGGGAACCTACGAGCAGTACTTC
TRBV16	TRBD1	TRBJ1-4	.	CASSPRQGRGKLFF	TGTGCCAGCAGCCCCCGACAGGGGCGCGGGAAACTGTTTTTT
TRBV19	TRBD1	TRBJ1-5	.	CASCLGQGSRKQHF	TGTGCCAGCTGCCTTGGACAGGGTTCCCGAAAACAGCATTTT
TRBV7-2	TRBD2	TRBJ2-3	.	CASSPRIAGRTDTQYF	TGTGCCAGCAGCCCTAGGATAGCGGGGCGCACAGATACGCAGTATTTT
TRBV7-2	.	TRBJ1-4	.	CASSRIITNEKLFF	TGTGCCAGCAGCCGGATCATAACTAATGAAAAACTGTTTTTT
TRBV27	TRBD1	TRBJ1-2	.	CASSTGTGKGLRYGYTF	TGTGCCAGCAGCACAGGGACAGGGAAAGGTTTGCGCTATGGCTACACCTTC
TRBV18	.	TRBJ2-5	.	CASSPGRGGEETQYF	TGTGCCAGCTCACCGGGCAGGGGGGGCGAAGAGACCCAGTACTTC
TRBV18	.	TRBJ2-7	.	CASSPRGAEEQYF	TGTGCCAGCTCACCACGGGGGGCAGAAGAGCAGTACTTC
TRBV18	TRBD1	TRBJ1-4	once	CASSTWGTDNEKLFF	TGTGCCAGCTCAACGTGGGGGACAGATAATGAAAAACTGTTTTTT
TRBV9	TRBD2	TRBJ2-1	.	CASSVGSGLDVDEQFF	TGTGCCAGCAGCGTAGGTTCGGGACTAGACGTCGATGAGCAGTTCTTC
TRBV2	.	TRBJ2-3	.	CASSEAWGPSVTDTQYF	TGTGCCAGCAGTGAAGCTTGGGGGCCTAGCGTCACAGATACGCAGTATTTT
TRBV28	.	TRBJ1-5	.	CASRPGTHSNQPQHF	TGTGCCAGCAGGCCCGGGACACATAGCAATCAGCCCCAGCATTTT
TRBV11-2	.	TRBJ1-4	.	CASSLVRGTNEKLFF	TGTGCCAGCAGCTTAGTTAGGGGCACTAATGAAAAACTGTTTTTT
TRBV6-5	TRBD1	TRBJ2-7	.	CASSKGRDRVGEQYF	TGTGCCAGCAGCAAGGGCCGGGACAGGGTTGGCGAGCAGTACTTC
TRBV25-1	.	TRBJ1-1	.	CASLGNTEAFF	TGTGCCAGCTTGGGGAACACTGAAGCTTTCTTT
TRBV4-3	.	TRBJ2-3	few	CASCRDPISTDTQYF	TGCGCCAGTTGCCGGGACCCGATTAGCACAGATACGCAGTATTTT